Presented here are 17 T cell receptor beta chains from one specimen sequenced in a study of T cells expressing NK-cell markers (dated by TCRdb to 2018 to 2021). Library preparation was by 5' RACE. Reads for this sample came from an Illumina HiSeq 2000. TCRdb reprocessed the reads, reporting each CDR3 protein sequence once and no DNA. This sample's records show about 460,000 distinct CDR3 sequences. More than 1.4% of the sample is held by the ten biggest clonotypes. What was sequenced was blood T cells: a sorted CD56 or NKG2C T cell subset, CD4+ or CD8+ T cells, or bulk PBMC T cells (not recorded which). These receptors were collected from a woman between 45 and 65 years old in good health. Donor details come from another sample of the same person, matched by shared clones.

V and J are TRBV7-9 and TRBJ1-5; TCRdb's D gene call, TRBD1, goes unchecked for lack of DNA. This CDR3 has 16 residues. CDR1 SEHNR and CDR2 FQNEAQ come from the germline V gene (reference sequence). The CDR3 spells CASSFSTGGRRQPQHF.

The V gene is TRBV20-1, the J gene TRBJ2-1. Germline assignment: CDR1 DFQATT and CDR2 SNEGSKA (reference sequence). The CDR3 runs to 17 residues. The CDR3 sequence is CSARDPSQVNLDNEQFF.

The gene calls are TRBV4-1 and TRBJ1-5. Germline values: CDR1 MGHRA, CDR2 YSYEKL. The CDR3 contains 16 residues. The CDR3 is CASSPGGGRSFGSQHF.

This chain links TRBV5-6 with TRBJ2-5. The germline V gene has CDR1 SGHDT and CDR2 YYEEEE. The CDR3 runs to 15 residues. CDR3 in amino acids: CASSLDRIPQETQYF.

The chain employs TRBV3-1 and TRBJ2-5. CDR3 length: 14 residues. The V gene's germline CDR1 is LGHDT and CDR2 YNNKEL (reference sequence). Here the CDR3 reads CASSQVLTQETQYF.

The chain carries TRBV3-1 and TRBJ2-6; the D call of TRBD2 rests on TCRdb alone, since no DNA is present to check it. This CDR3 has 16 amino acids. Germline CDR1 is LGHDT and CDR2 is YNNKEL (reference sequence). CDR3 residues: CASSHLRTSPSDVLTF.

V usage is TRBV24-1 and J usage is TRBJ2-5; the TCRdb call, TRBD1, lacks DNA for checking. The germline V gene has CDR1 KGHDR and CDR2 SFDVKD. CDR3 length equals 15 residues. Here the CDR3 reads CATSEPMATGETQYF.

This chain uses TRBV3-1 with TRBJ2-1; TCRdb designates TRBD2, a call that cannot be tested without DNA. The CDR3 length is 15 residues. Looked up from germline, CDR1 is LGHDT and CDR2 is YNNKEL (reference sequence). The CDR3 reads CASSQVMSSGSEQFF.

V is TRBV5-1 and J is TRBJ1-1; TCRdb proposes TRBD1, but this gene call is untestable without DNA. The germline V gene encodes CDR1 SGHRS and CDR2 YFSETQ. CDR3 size: 17 residues. This chain's CDR3 is CASRRTSSGAKNTEAFF.

V gene TRBV29-1 combines with J gene TRBJ1-1; TCRdb designates TRBD1, a call that cannot be tested without DNA. The CDR3 length is 12 residues. Germline V gives CDR1 SQVTM, CDR2 ANQGSEA. CDR3 sequence reads: CSTLQGNTEAFF.

This rearrangement joins TRBV10-3 to TRBJ1-2. The CDR3 spans 14 residues. Germline CDR1 and CDR2: ENHRY and SYGVKD. CDR3 loop: CAISESTAIYGYTF.

The chain couples TRBV10-3 to TRBJ2-1; TCRdb outputs TRBD1, but without DNA this stays unchecked. The CDR3 sequence is 17 residues long. In germline, CDR1 is ENHRY, CDR2 SYGVKD. The CDR3: CAISMGTGLVYYNEQFF.

J is TRBJ2-2 and V is TRBV3-1. The CDR3 is 15 residues long. Germline V gives CDR1 LGHDT, CDR2 YNNKEL (reference sequence). The CDR3 here is CASSQGDLNTGELFF.

This rearrangement joins TRBV12-3 or TRBV12-4 to TRBJ2-1; TCRdb designates TRBD1, a call that cannot be tested without DNA. There are 15 residues in the CDR3. CDR3: CASSLDRGDEYEQFF.

The chain recombines TRBV11-3 with TRBJ2-5; no DNA is available, so the TRBD2 call from TCRdb remains unchecked. The CDR3 consists of 16 residues. Germline-derived CDR1 and CDR2 are SGHNT and YENEEA. The CDR3 loop reads CASSSRASGVQETQYF.

The V gene is TRBV30, the J gene TRBJ2-1; checking the TCRdb D call of TRBD1 is not possible without DNA. In germline, CDR1 is GTSNPN, CDR2 SVGIG (reference sequence). This CDR3 region has 14 residues. CDR3 protein: CAWSKLGGKSEQFF.

The chain recombines TRBV28 with TRBJ2-1; TCRdb picks TRBD2, but there is no DNA to check that call. The germline V gene encodes CDR1 MDHEN and CDR2 SYDVKM. This CDR3 comprises 16 residues. The CDR3 sequence is CASSRVTGLAGGEQFF.